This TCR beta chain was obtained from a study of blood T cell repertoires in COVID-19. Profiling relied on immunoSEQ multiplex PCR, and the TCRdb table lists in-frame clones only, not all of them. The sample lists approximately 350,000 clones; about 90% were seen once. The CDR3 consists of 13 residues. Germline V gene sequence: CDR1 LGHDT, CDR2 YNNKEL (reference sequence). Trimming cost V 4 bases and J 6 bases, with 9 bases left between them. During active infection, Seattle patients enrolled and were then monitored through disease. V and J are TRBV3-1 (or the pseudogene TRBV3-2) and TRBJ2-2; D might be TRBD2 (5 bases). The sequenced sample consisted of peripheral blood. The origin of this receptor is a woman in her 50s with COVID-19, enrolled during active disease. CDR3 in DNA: TGTGCCAGCAGCCGAGGGTACGCCGGGGAGCTGTTTTTT. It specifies CASSRGYAGELFF.